This entry lists 22 T cell receptor beta chains sequenced from one sample in a study of blood T cells in healthy people across ages (dated by TCRdb to the mid-2010s). Libraries were constructed by 5' RACE. The instrument was an Illumina HiSeq 2500. A second PCR of about 6 to 11 cycles was run with a J-beta primer mix and a sample-barcoded 5' primer. The public reads were quality trimmed at Q25 with fastp and then assembled into clones with MiXCR by TCRdb, keeping productive beta chains. Entries are consolidated by CDR3 protein sequence, retaining the most common genes and DNA. The table for this sample lists about 720,000 distinct CDR3 sequences; over 20% of them were counted only once. The ten largest clones take up around 22% of the sample. Material for sequencing was blood. These receptors originate from a man in his 70s in good health.

This clonotype was detected only a few times. The genes are TRBV11-2 and TRBJ2-2; D is tentatively TRBD1 or TRBD2 (6 bases each). This CDR3 contains 16 residues. The V and J ends lost 1 base and 2 bases respectively, with 11 bases between them. CDR1 SGHAT and CDR2 FQNNGV come from the germline V gene. CDR3 sequence (DNA): TGTGCCAGCAGCTTAGTTGGGGGGCTCAACACCGGGGAGCTGTTTTTT. Amino acid sequence: CASSLVGGLNTGELFF. Full variable domain (missing parts from reference TRBV11-2 and TRBJ2-2): EAGVAQSPRYKIIEKRQSVAFWCNPISGHATLYWYQQILGQGPKLLIQFQNNGVVDDSQLPKDRFSAERLKGVDSTLKIQPAKLEDSAVYLCASSLVGGLNTGELFFGEGSRLTVL.

The rearrangement links TRBV7-9 to TRBJ2-7; TRBD2 might be the D (6 bases). There are 15 residues in the CDR3. Germline CDR1 reads SEHNR; CDR2 reads FQNEAQ (reference sequence). Trimming removed 0 bases from V and 4 bases from J, with 13 bases in between. The CDR3 DNA sequence: TGTGCCAGCAGCTTAGCGGGAGGAGTGGATTACGAGCAGTACGTC. Protein product: CASSLAGGVDYEQYV.

Comments on this clonotype: One end of the junction does not line up with germline, which may come from a read error. The chain combines TRBV5-1 with TRBJ2-3; D assignment may be TRBD1 or TRBD2 (5 bases each). Germline V gives CDR1 SGHRS, CDR2 YFSETQ. The CDR3 is 12 residues long. CDR3 sequence: CASSGETDTQCF. CDR3 bases: TGCGCCAGCAGCGGGGAGACAGATACGCAGTGTTTT. The entire variable domain, with the rest obtained from reference TRBV5-1 and TRBJ2-3, is as follows: KAGVTQTPRYLIKTRGQQVTLSCSPISGHRSVSWYQQTPGQGLQFLFEYFSETQRNKGNFPGRFSGRQFSNSRSEMNVSTLELGDSALYLCASSGETDTQCFGPGTRLTVL.

The genes are TRBV7-2 and TRBJ2-3; 10 bases are shared with TRBD2. There are 15 residues in the CDR3. Losses at the gene ends were 3 bases for V and 6 bases for J; bases not matched to a gene: 6. Germline-derived CDR1 and CDR2 are SGHTA and FQGNSA. CDR3 loop: CASSLVAGGADTQYF. In DNA, the CDR3 is TGTGCCAGCAGCTTGGTAGCGGGGGGTGCTGATACGCAGTATTTT.

The chain has TRBV7-9 and TRBJ2-5; D may match TRBD1 or TRBD2 (6 bases each). The CDR3 is 13 amino acids. Germline V CDR1 and CDR2: SEHNR, FQNEAQ (reference sequence). The V gene lost 7 bases and the J gene lost 3 bases, with 12 bases spanning the gap. CDR3 DNA sequence: TGTGCCAGCATCGGGGGCTGGAAAGAGACCCAGTACTTC. This encodes CASIGGWKETQYF.

This clonotype was recorded many times. The rearrangement joins TRBV7-8 to TRBJ2-1; D remains ambiguous. This CDR3 spans 13 amino acids. V was trimmed by 1 base and J by 2 bases, leaving 3 bases between them. Germline-derived CDR1 and CDR2 are SGHVS and FQNEAQ. The CDR3 nucleotides are TGTGCCAGCAGCTTAGACACCTACAATGAGCAGTTCTTC. Residues: CASSLDTYNEQFF.

The chain links TRBV5-1 to TRBJ2-3; 7 bases align to TRBD1. Germline values: CDR1 SGHRS, CDR2 YFSETQ. V was clipped by 0 bases and J by 1 base; unmatched bases: 5. The CDR3 totals 16 residues. The CDR3 DNA sequence: TGCGCCAGCAGCTTGGATGGGCAGGGGGGCACAGATACGCAGTATTTT. Amino acids: CASSLDGQGGTDTQYF.

This chain uses TRBV25-1 with TRBJ1-6; D is ambiguous. Trimming removed 1 base from V and 10 bases from J, with 8 bases in between. This CDR3 is 13 amino acids long. CDR1 MGHDK and CDR2 SYGVNS come from the germline V gene. CDR3 in DNA: TGTGCCAGCAGTGAATCCCGCCAATCACCCCTCCACTTT. Translated: CASSESRQSPLHF.

This clonotype has only a few counts. CDR3 region: CSARDLDRAQHF. The CDR3 coding sequence is TGCAGTGCTAGAGATCTCGACAGGGCCCAGCATTTT. This chain connects TRBV20-1 to TRBJ1-5, with 7 positions matching TRBD1. The germline CDR1 and CDR2 sequences are DFQATT and SNEGSKA (reference sequence). The length of the CDR3 is 12 residues. Germline trimming cut 0 bases from V and 11 bases from J; bases unmatched to any gene: 4.

CDR3 amino acids: CSALRQGFYNEQFF. The DNA of the CDR3 is TGCAGTGCTCTCAGACAGGGGTTCTACAATGAGCAGTTCTTC. The chain uses TRBV20-1 and TRBJ2-1; TRBD1 aligns across 8 bases. CDR1 DFQATT and CDR2 SNEGSKA come from the germline V gene (reference sequence). The CDR3 length is 14 residues. With 5 bases clipped from V and 3 bases from J, the junction kept 6 bases outside the gene matches.

This clonotype showed up just a few times. V usage is TRBV18 and J usage is TRBJ2-3; D might be TRBD1 or TRBD2, each matching 5 bases. The V gene's germline CDR1 is KGHSH and CDR2 LQKENI. The CDR3 extends over 17 amino acids. Between the trimmed V and J ends, which lost 2 bases and 0 bases, there was a span of 15 bases. The CDR3 loop is CASSPNRGPSSTDTQYF. The CDR3 nucleotides are TGTGCCAGCTCACCAAACCGGGGCCCTAGTAGCACAGATACGCAGTATTTT.

The chain has TRBV7-2 and TRBJ2-3; 7 bases match TRBD2. The CDR3 has 16 residues. Germline CDR1 is SGHTA and CDR2 is FQGNSA. V lost 5 bases to trimming and J lost 2 bases; unmatched junction nucleotides: 10. The CDR3 region has the DNA TGTGCCAGCAGCCTCCGACTAGCCCAAAACACAGATACGCAGTATTTT. Translated, it gives CASSLRLAQNTDTQYF.

The rearrangement uses TRBV6-2 or TRBV6-3 and TRBJ2-1, with 14 bases fitting TRBD2. Germline-derived CDR1 and CDR2 are MNHEY and SVGEGT. This CDR3 spans 17 amino acids. The V segment lost 0 bases and the J segment 6 bases; nucleotides outside the gene matches: 4. CDR3 in amino acids: CASSYSLGLAGGNEQFF. The CDR3 DNA follows: TGTGCCAGCAGTTACTCTCTTGGACTAGCGGGAGGCAATGAGCAGTTCTTC.

The V call is TRBV6-5, the J call TRBJ1-4; no definite D call. Germline V gives CDR1 MNHEY, CDR2 SVGAGI. There are 15 residues in the CDR3. V lost 2 bases and J lost 2, with 9 bases in between. The CDR3 is CASSYAAGTNEKLFF. The CDR3 DNA reads as TGTGCCAGCAGTTACGCGGCAGGCACTAATGAAAAACTGTTTTTT.

This clonotype was counted a few times. The chain has TRBV9 and TRBJ1-4; perhaps TRBD1 as D (6 bases). The germline CDR1 and CDR2 sequences are SGDLS and YYNGEE. The CDR3 covers 16 residues. V dropped 4 bases and J dropped 7 bases, with 20 bases sitting between them. CDR3 in DNA: TGTGCCAGCAGCTCAGACACGGGACACGGTTTTGAAAAACTGTTTTTT. It codes for CASSSDTGHGFEKLFF.

This clonotype turned up a few times. CDR3 in amino acids: CASSSPSGVQETQYF. Written as DNA, the CDR3 is TGTGCCAGCAGTTCGCCGAGCGGGGTCCAAGAGACCCAGTACTTC. The V and J genes are TRBV6-5 and TRBJ2-5; TRBD2 matches 7 bases. With V trimmed by 4 bases and J by 1 base, 6 bases remained unmatched. Germline V gene data show CDR1 as MNHEY and CDR2 as SVGAGI. CDR3 length: 15 amino acids.

This clonotype showed up just a few times. A read error may produce the germline difference seen at one junction end. J is TRBJ2-7 and V is TRBV10-3, with D perhaps matching TRBD1 (7 bases). This CDR3 has 14 amino acids. Per germline, CDR1 ENHRY and CDR2 SYGVKD. The CDR3 protein is CATSGGGGHSEQYF. The CDR3 DNA is TGTGCCACCAGTGGAGGAGGGGGCCACTCCGAGCAGTACTTC.

The chain couples TRBV28 to TRBJ2-5; 9 bases are shared with TRBD1. Judging by the DNA end, TRBJ2-7 fits better; the J call may be wrong. The CDR3 sequence is 16 residues long. The germline V gene encodes CDR1 MDHEN and CDR2 SYDVKM. The CDR3 here is CASSSTGTGTSYEQYF. The DNA of the CDR3 is TGTGCCAGCAGTTCAACCGGGACAGGGACCTCCTACGAGCAGTACTTC.

This clonotype was counted between two and nine times. The chain combines TRBV3-1 with TRBJ2-3, with 9 bases lining up with TRBD2. From germline, CDR1 is LGHDT and CDR2 YNNKEL (reference sequence). The CDR3 extends over 16 amino acids. Trimming took 4 bases from V and 4 from J; bases not matched to a gene: 9. The CDR3 DNA reads as TGTGCCAGCAGCCCCCCTCGCGGGGGGGCCTCAGATACGCAGTATTTT. Amino acid sequence: CASSPPRGGASDTQYF.

This clonotype appeared a few times. The chain links TRBV5-1 to TRBJ2-7; tentative D call: TRBD1 (6 bases). Germline V gives CDR1 SGHRS, CDR2 YFSETQ. Trimming left V 4 bases short and J 2 bases short, with 16 bases between. This CDR3 spans 15 amino acids. Here the CDR3 DNA reads TGCGCCAGCAGCCCGATTCCGGGACAACCCTACGAGCAGTACGTC. It is translated as CASSPIPGQPYEQYV.

The chain recombines TRBV6-2 or TRBV6-3 with TRBJ2-3, with 13 bases lining up with TRBD2. Per the germline V gene, CDR1 is MNHEY and CDR2 is SVGEGT. V gave up 8 bases and J gave up 6 bases; unmatched junction bases: 8. This CDR3 is built from 15 residues. The CDR3 DNA reads TGTGCCAGCGGGAGTGGGACTAGCGGGGCGGATACGCAGTATTTT. As protein: CASGSGTSGADTQYF.

This clonotype was picked up a small number of times. The chain links TRBV29-1 to TRBJ2-1, with D possibly being TRBD2 (5 bases). The J call is in doubt because the DNA end fits TRBJ2-5 better. Germline loops: CDR1 SQVTM, CDR2 ANQGSEA. CDR3 length equals 13 residues. CDR3 sequence: CSVVPGIQETQYF. The DNA for the CDR3 is TGCAGCGTTGTTCCGGGGATACAAGAGACCCAGTACTTC.